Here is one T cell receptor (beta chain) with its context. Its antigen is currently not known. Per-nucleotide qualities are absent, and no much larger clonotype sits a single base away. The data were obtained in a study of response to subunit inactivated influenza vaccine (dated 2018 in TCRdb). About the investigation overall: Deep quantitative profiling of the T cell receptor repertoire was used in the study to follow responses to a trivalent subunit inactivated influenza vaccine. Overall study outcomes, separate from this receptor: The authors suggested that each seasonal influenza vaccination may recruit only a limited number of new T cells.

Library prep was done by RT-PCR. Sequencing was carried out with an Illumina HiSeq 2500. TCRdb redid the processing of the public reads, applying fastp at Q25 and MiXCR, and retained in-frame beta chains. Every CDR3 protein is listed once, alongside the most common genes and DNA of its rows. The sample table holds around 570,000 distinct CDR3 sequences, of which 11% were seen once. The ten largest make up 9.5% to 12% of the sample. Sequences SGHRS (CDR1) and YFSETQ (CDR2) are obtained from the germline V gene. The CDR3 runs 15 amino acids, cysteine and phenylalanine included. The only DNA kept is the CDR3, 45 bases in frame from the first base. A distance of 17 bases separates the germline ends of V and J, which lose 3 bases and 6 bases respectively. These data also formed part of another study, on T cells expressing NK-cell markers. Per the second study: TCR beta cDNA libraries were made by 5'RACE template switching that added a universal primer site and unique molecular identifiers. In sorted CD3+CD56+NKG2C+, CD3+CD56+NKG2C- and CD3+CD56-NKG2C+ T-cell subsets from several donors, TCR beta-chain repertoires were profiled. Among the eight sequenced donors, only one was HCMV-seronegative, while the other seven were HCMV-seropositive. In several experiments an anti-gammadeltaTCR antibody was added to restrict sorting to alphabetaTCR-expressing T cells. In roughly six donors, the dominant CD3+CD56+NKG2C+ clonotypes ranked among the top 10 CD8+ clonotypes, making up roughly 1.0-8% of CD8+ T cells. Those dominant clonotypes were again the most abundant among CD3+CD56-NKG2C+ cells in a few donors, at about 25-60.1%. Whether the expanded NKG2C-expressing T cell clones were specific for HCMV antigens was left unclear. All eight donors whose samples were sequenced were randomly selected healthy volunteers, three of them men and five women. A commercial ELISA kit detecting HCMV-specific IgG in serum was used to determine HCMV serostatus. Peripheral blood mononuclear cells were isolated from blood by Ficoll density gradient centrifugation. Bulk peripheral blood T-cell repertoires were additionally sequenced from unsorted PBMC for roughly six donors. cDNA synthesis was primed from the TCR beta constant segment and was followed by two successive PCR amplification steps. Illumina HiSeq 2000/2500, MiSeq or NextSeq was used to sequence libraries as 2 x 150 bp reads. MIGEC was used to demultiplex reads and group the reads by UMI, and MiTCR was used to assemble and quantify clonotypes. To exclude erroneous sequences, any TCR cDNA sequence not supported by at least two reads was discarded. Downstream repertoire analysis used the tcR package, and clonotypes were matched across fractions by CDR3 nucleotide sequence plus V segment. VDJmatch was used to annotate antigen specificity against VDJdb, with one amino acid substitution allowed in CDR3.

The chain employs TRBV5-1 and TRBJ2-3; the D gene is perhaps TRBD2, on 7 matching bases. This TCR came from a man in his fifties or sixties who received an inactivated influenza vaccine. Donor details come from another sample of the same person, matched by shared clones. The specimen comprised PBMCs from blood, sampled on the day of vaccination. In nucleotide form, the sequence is TGCGCCAGCAGCTCGGATGGCGGGGGCCCCGATACGCAGTATTTT. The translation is CASSSDGGGPDTQYF.